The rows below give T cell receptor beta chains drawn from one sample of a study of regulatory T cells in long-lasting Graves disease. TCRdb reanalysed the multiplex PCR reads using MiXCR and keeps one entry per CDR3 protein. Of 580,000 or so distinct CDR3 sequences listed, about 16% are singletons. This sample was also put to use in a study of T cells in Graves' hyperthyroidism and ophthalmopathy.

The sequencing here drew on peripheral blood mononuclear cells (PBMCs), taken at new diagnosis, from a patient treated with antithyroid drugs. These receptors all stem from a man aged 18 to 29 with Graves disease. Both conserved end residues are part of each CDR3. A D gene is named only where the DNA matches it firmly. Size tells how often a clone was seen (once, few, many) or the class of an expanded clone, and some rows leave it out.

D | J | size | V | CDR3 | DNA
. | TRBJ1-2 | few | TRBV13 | CASSLGQFPNYGYTF | TGTGCCAGCAGCTTGGGGCAGTTCCCTAACTATGGCTACACCTTC
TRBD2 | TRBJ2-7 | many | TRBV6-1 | CASSPGLGGTSGSFSYEQYF | TGTGCCAGCAGCCCAGGGTTGGGCGGGACTAGCGGGTCTTTCTCCTACGAGCAGTACTTC
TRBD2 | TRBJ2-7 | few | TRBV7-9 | CASSQRGLAGPGGQYF | TGTGCCAGCAGCCAACGGGGACTAGCGGGGCCTGGGGGGCAGTACTTC
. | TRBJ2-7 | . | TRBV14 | CASSQVPREYEQYF | TGTGCCAGCAGCCAAGTACCCAGGGAATACGAGCAGTACTTC
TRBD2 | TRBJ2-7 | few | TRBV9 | CASSVTSGSGEQYF | TGTGCCAGCAGCGTCACTAGCGGGAGCGGTGAGCAGTACTTC
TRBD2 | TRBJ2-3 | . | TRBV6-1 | CASSRGLAGFGDTQYF | TGTGCCAGCAGTAGGGGTCTAGCGGGATTTGGAGATACGCAGTATTTT
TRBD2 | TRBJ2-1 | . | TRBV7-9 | CASSFILKREIPNEQFF | TGTGCCAGCAGCTTTATCCTCAAGCGGGAGATCCCCAATGAGCAGTTCTTC
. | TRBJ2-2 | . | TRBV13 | CASIEYGGATGELFF | TGTGCCAGCATCGAGTATGGGGGGGCCACCGGGGAGCTGTTTTTT
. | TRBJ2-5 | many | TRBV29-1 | CSVEIGLPTQYF | TGCAGCGTTGAAATAGGGCTCCCGACCCAGTACTTC
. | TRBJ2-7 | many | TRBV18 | CASSPTGTEQYF | TGTGCCAGCTCACCTACGGGTACTGAACAGTACTTC
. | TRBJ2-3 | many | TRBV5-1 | CASSPGHGDTQYF | TGCGCCAGCAGCCCTGGACACGGGGATACGCAGTATTTT
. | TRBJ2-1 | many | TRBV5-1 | CATRLAAYNEQFF | TGCGCCACCAGGCTAGCAGCCTACAATGAGCAGTTCTTC